A selection of T cell receptor beta chains follows, all from one sample in a study of T cell clones after liver transplantation. Assay: immunoSEQ multiplex PCR; the TCRdb copy retains only in-frame clones and omits some. The table has about 75,000 clones, approximately 81% seen once; the top ten hold less than 2.5%. The source material was CD4+ T cells from blood, sampled 48 months after liver transplant. The receptors originated from a human patient who received a liver transplant. Some T cells may trace back to the graft donor. Both conserved end residues are part of each CDR3. A D gene is named only where the DNA matches it firmly. Size is omitted from some rows. Given values are once, few, many or a class for expanded clones.

j_gene: TRBJ2-7; d_gene: .; v_gene: TRBV11-2; abundance: .; CDR3aa: CASSSEGLGGPSYEQYF; CDR3nt: TGTGCCAGCAGCTCAGAAGGACTAGGGGGACCCTCCTACGAGCAGTACTTC
j_gene: TRBJ1-1; d_gene: .; v_gene: TRBV6-5; abundance: .; CDR3aa: CASSYRGGRDTEAFF; CDR3nt: TGTGCCAGCAGTTACCGGGGCGGACGGGACACTGAAGCTTTCTTT
j_gene: TRBJ2-5; d_gene: TRBD1; v_gene: TRBV25-1; abundance: .; CDR3aa: CASNRGGQETQYF; CDR3nt: TGTGCCAGCAACAGGGGTGGCCAGGAGACCCAGTACTTC
j_gene: TRBJ1-1; d_gene: TRBD1; v_gene: TRBV7-2; abundance: .; CDR3aa: CASSSTGWVVNTEAFF; CDR3nt: TGTGCCAGCAGCTCGACAGGGTGGGTGGTGAACACTGAAGCTTTCTTT
j_gene: TRBJ1-1; d_gene: .; v_gene: TRBV6-1; abundance: .; CDR3aa: CASRAGVMATEAFF; CDR3nt: TGTGCCAGCAGAGCAGGGGTAATGGCCACTGAAGCTTTCTTT
j_gene: TRBJ1-1; d_gene: .; v_gene: TRBV7-9; abundance: few; CDR3aa: CASSPGLMNTEAFF; CDR3nt: TGTGCCAGCAGCCCAGGGCTCATGAACACTGAAGCTTTCTTT
j_gene: TRBJ2-3; d_gene: .; v_gene: TRBV7-2; abundance: .; CDR3aa: CASSKPTGPGLNTQYF; CDR3nt: TGTGCCAGCAGCAAACCGACAGGCCCGGGGTTAAATACGCAGTATTTT
j_gene: TRBJ2-1; d_gene: .; v_gene: TRBV9; abundance: .; CDR3aa: CASSVVSSYNEQFF; CDR3nt: TGTGCCAGCAGCGTAGTGAGCTCCTACAATGAGCAGTTCTTC
j_gene: TRBJ2-3; d_gene: .; v_gene: TRBV18; abundance: once; CDR3aa: CASSRAGTSTDTQYF; CDR3nt: TGTGCCAGCTCACGGGCAGGAACTAGCACAGATACGCAGTATTTT
j_gene: TRBJ2-7; d_gene: .; v_gene: TRBV7-2; abundance: .; CDR3aa: CASSLGGYFNSYEQYF; CDR3nt: TGTGCCAGCAGCTTAGGAGGCTACTTTAACTCCTACGAGCAGTACTTC
j_gene: TRBJ2-5; d_gene: TRBD2; v_gene: TRBV28; abundance: .; CDR3aa: CASSLSGVTETQYF; CDR3nt: TGTGCCAGCAGTTTAAGCGGGGTGACAGAGACCCAGTACTTC
j_gene: TRBJ2-5; d_gene: .; v_gene: TRBV7-3; abundance: .; CDR3aa: CASSPGGQGETQYF; CDR3nt: TGTGCCAGCAGCCCCGGGGGCCAGGGAGAGACCCAGTACTTC
j_gene: TRBJ2-1; d_gene: TRBD2; v_gene: TRBV12-5; abundance: .; CDR3aa: CASGNPGLKVGQFF; CDR3nt: TGTGCTAGTGGAAATCCGGGACTAAAGGTTGGACAGTTCTTC
j_gene: TRBJ1-2; d_gene: TRBD1; v_gene: TRBV6-1; abundance: .; CDR3aa: CASRHYRGEGYTF; CDR3nt: TGTGCCAGCAGACATTACAGGGGCGAAGGCTACACCTTC
j_gene: TRBJ2-4; d_gene: .; v_gene: TRBV23-1; abundance: once; CDR3aa: CASSQFPDGEHIQYF; CDR3nt: TGCGCCAGCAGTCAATTCCCGGACGGGGAGCACATTCAGTACTTC
j_gene: TRBJ1-2; d_gene: TRBD1; v_gene: TRBV6-5; abundance: .; CDR3aa: CASSLGQGVGGYTF; CDR3nt: TGTGCCAGCAGCCTTGGACAGGGAGTCGGGGGCTACACCTTC
j_gene: TRBJ2-5; d_gene: TRBD2; v_gene: TRBV7-2; abundance: .; CDR3aa: CASSSRLGGGETQYF; CDR3nt: TGTGCCAGCAGCTCCCGTTTGGGGGGGGGAGAGACCCAGTACTTC
j_gene: TRBJ2-3; d_gene: TRBD1; v_gene: TRBV5-1; abundance: .; CDR3aa: CASRSTGTGGITDTQYF; CDR3nt: TGCGCCAGCAGATCTACCGGGACAGGGGGTATCACAGATACGCAGTATTTT
j_gene: TRBJ2-1; d_gene: .; v_gene: TRBV28; abundance: few; CDR3aa: CASDTGRLGDVFF; CDR3nt: TGTGCCAGCGATACGGGCAGACTGGGCGACGTGTTCTTC
j_gene: TRBJ2-7; d_gene: .; v_gene: TRBV19; abundance: .; CDR3aa: CASTLLKRQPYEQYF; CDR3nt: TGTGCCAGTACCCTACTCAAGCGGCAGCCCTACGAGCAGTACTTC
j_gene: TRBJ2-3; d_gene: .; v_gene: TRBV10-3; abundance: .; CDR3aa: CAISDQGSLRDTQYF; CDR3nt: TGTGCCATCAGTGACCAGGGGTCTCTACGAGATACGCAGTATTTT
j_gene: TRBJ1-2; d_gene: .; v_gene: TRBV7-2; abundance: .; CDR3aa: CASSLSTTDLRDYGYTF; CDR3nt: TGTGCCAGCAGCTTGAGTACAACGGACTTGCGGGACTATGGCTACACCTTC
j_gene: TRBJ2-7; d_gene: .; v_gene: TRBV5-4; abundance: .; CDR3aa: CASSWGGLVNEQYF; CDR3nt: TGTGCCAGCAGCTGGGGTGGGCTAGTGAACGAGCAGTACTTC
j_gene: TRBJ2-7; d_gene: .; v_gene: TRBV4-3; abundance: .; CDR3aa: CASSQDRWALYEQYF; CDR3nt: TGCGCCAGCAGCCAAGATCGGTGGGCTCTATACGAGCAGTACTTC
j_gene: TRBJ1-1; d_gene: .; v_gene: TRBV29-1; abundance: .; CDR3aa: CSVESGGEGTEAFF; CDR3nt: TGCAGCGTTGAAAGTGGGGGGGAAGGCACTGAAGCTTTCTTT
j_gene: TRBJ2-7; d_gene: TRBD2; v_gene: TRBV18; abundance: .; CDR3aa: CASSPYSGGSTYEQYF; CDR3nt: TGTGCCAGCTCACCATATAGCGGGGGGAGTACCTACGAGCAGTACTTC
j_gene: TRBJ1-1; d_gene: .; v_gene: TRBV29-1; abundance: once; CDR3aa: CSVAGTNTEAFF; CDR3nt: TGCAGCGTTGCGGGCACCAACACTGAAGCTTTCTTT
j_gene: TRBJ2-5; d_gene: TRBD2; v_gene: TRBV7-2; abundance: .; CDR3aa: CASRSGGWETQYF; CDR3nt: TGTGCCAGCAGATCCGGGGGGTGGGAGACCCAGTACTTC
j_gene: TRBJ1-5; d_gene: TRBD1; v_gene: TRBV28; abundance: .; CDR3aa: CASSSPGGESQPQHF; CDR3nt: TGTGCCAGCAGTTCCCCAGGGGGCGAGAGTCAGCCCCAGCATTTT
j_gene: TRBJ2-7; d_gene: .; v_gene: TRBV4-3; abundance: .; CDR3aa: CASSQAVAGSSYEQYF; CDR3nt: TGCGCCAGCAGCCAAGCGGTGGCGGGGAGCTCCTACGAGCAGTACTTC
j_gene: TRBJ2-2; d_gene: .; v_gene: TRBV7-2; abundance: many; CDR3aa: CASSPRAGAITGELFF; CDR3nt: TGTGCCAGCAGCCCCAGGGCGGGGGCAATCACCGGGGAGCTGTTTTTT
j_gene: TRBJ1-1; d_gene: TRBD1; v_gene: TRBV7-2; abundance: .; CDR3aa: CASSLVGQGAPEAFF; CDR3nt: TGTGCCAGCAGCTTAGTGGGTCAGGGGGCCCCTGAAGCTTTCTTT
j_gene: TRBJ2-1; d_gene: TRBD2; v_gene: TRBV27; abundance: .; CDR3aa: CASSRTSSSYNEQFF; CDR3nt: TGTGCCAGCAGCCGGACTAGCAGCTCCTACAATGAGCAGTTCTTC
j_gene: TRBJ1-5; d_gene: .; v_gene: TRBV6-6; abundance: .; CDR3aa: CASKGGSGQPQHF; CDR3nt: TGTGCCAGCAAGGGAGGGTCTGGTCAGCCCCAGCATTTT
j_gene: TRBJ2-3; d_gene: .; v_gene: TRBV9; abundance: .; CDR3aa: CASSVAGQDTQYF; CDR3nt: TGTGCCAGCAGCGTGGCAGGGCAGGATACGCAGTATTTT
j_gene: TRBJ2-6; d_gene: .; v_gene: TRBV7-2; abundance: .; CDR3aa: CATGPSGANVLTF; CDR3nt: TGTGCCACCGGCCCCTCTGGGGCCAACGTCCTGACTTTC
j_gene: TRBJ2-1; d_gene: .; v_gene: TRBV5-6; abundance: .; CDR3aa: CASSLQLGANEQFF; CDR3nt: TGTGCCAGCAGCTTGCAGCTAGGGGCCAATGAGCAGTTCTTC
j_gene: TRBJ2-7; d_gene: TRBD1; v_gene: TRBV27; abundance: .; CDR3aa: CASSPGTEREQYF; CDR3nt: TGTGCCAGCAGTCCAGGGACAGAGCGGGAGCAGTACTTC
j_gene: TRBJ2-3; d_gene: .; v_gene: TRBV9; abundance: .; CDR3aa: CASAGLLRDTQYF; CDR3nt: TGTGCCAGCGCGGGACTCCTCCGGGATACGCAGTATTTT
j_gene: TRBJ2-3; d_gene: .; v_gene: TRBV11-3; abundance: .; CDR3aa: CASSFGDSTDTQYF; CDR3nt: TGTGCCAGCAGCTTTGGGGATAGCACAGATACGCAGTATTTT
j_gene: TRBJ2-1; d_gene: TRBD1; v_gene: TRBV7-2; abundance: .; CDR3aa: CASSLTGQVSEQFF; CDR3nt: TGTGCCAGCAGCCTCACGGGACAGGTTAGTGAGCAGTTCTTC
j_gene: TRBJ2-1; d_gene: .; v_gene: TRBV11-2; abundance: .; CDR3aa: CASSPSLGGSYNEQFF; CDR3nt: TGTGCCAGCAGCCCATCACTGGGGGGATCCTACAATGAGCAGTTCTTC
j_gene: TRBJ2-2; d_gene: .; v_gene: TRBV6-1; abundance: .; CDR3aa: CATLMTGNTGELFF; CDR3nt: TGTGCCACCTTGATGACGGGAAACACCGGGGAGCTGTTTTTT
j_gene: TRBJ1-4; d_gene: .; v_gene: TRBV19; abundance: .; CDR3aa: CASSWGATNEKLFF; CDR3nt: TGTGCCAGTAGTTGGGGGGCAACTAATGAAAAACTGTTTTTT
j_gene: TRBJ2-2; d_gene: .; v_gene: TRBV7-2; abundance: once; CDR3aa: CASRLVAGELFF; CDR3nt: TGTGCCAGCAGATTGGTGGCCGGGGAGCTGTTTTTT
j_gene: TRBJ2-7; d_gene: TRBD1; v_gene: TRBV7-2; abundance: .; CDR3aa: CASSLGQGAEEQYF; CDR3nt: TGTGCCAGCAGCCTCGGACAGGGGGCGGAGGAGCAGTACTTC
j_gene: TRBJ2-3; d_gene: TRBD2; v_gene: TRBV4-3; abundance: .; CDR3aa: CASSQELASGVGTDTQYF; CDR3nt: TGCGCCAGCAGCCAAGAGTTGGCTAGCGGGGTTGGGACAGATACGCAGTATTTT
j_gene: TRBJ2-3; d_gene: .; v_gene: TRBV10-3; abundance: .; CDR3aa: CAISATDPTDTQYF; CDR3nt: TGTGCCATCAGTGCAACGGACCCCACAGATACGCAGTATTTT
j_gene: TRBJ2-1; d_gene: TRBD2; v_gene: TRBV28; abundance: .; CDR3aa: CASSLFGLAGGGSYNEQFF; CDR3nt: TGTGCCAGCAGTTTATTTGGTCTAGCGGGAGGGGGCTCCTACAATGAGCAGTTCTTC
j_gene: TRBJ2-1; d_gene: .; v_gene: TRBV2; abundance: .; CDR3aa: CASHSSARPPYNEQFF; CDR3nt: TGTGCCAGCCACTCCTCGGCGCGGCCCCCCTACAATGAGCAGTTCTTC
j_gene: TRBJ1-1; d_gene: .; v_gene: TRBV6-5; abundance: .; CDR3aa: CASSYRGVDTEAFF; CDR3nt: TGTGCCAGCAGTTACAGGGGTGTGGACACTGAAGCTTTCTTT
j_gene: TRBJ1-1; d_gene: .; v_gene: TRBV5-6; abundance: few; CDR3aa: CASSWRQGAGNTEAFF; CDR3nt: TGTGCCAGCAGCTGGAGGCAAGGGGCGGGGAACACTGAAGCTTTCTTT
j_gene: TRBJ2-3; d_gene: TRBD2; v_gene: TRBV5-6; abundance: .; CDR3aa: CASSPWGLAGAHTDTQYF; CDR3nt: TGTGCCAGCAGCCCCTGGGGACTAGCGGGGGCCCACACAGATACGCAGTATTTT
j_gene: TRBJ1-1; d_gene: .; v_gene: TRBV4-2; abundance: .; CDR3aa: CASSQGVLAVNTEAFF; CDR3nt: TGTGCCAGCAGCCAGGGGGTCCTGGCGGTGAACACTGAAGCTTTCTTT
j_gene: TRBJ1-2; d_gene: TRBD1; v_gene: TRBV19; abundance: .; CDR3aa: CASSRTLTGTYGYTF; CDR3nt: TGTGCCAGTAGCCGCACCCTGACAGGGACTTATGGCTACACCTTC
j_gene: TRBJ1-6; d_gene: .; v_gene: TRBV5-4; abundance: few; CDR3aa: CASSLTQGPSSPLHF; CDR3nt: TGTGCCAGCAGCTTAACTCAGGGTCCCAGTTCACCCCTCCACTTT
j_gene: TRBJ2-7; d_gene: .; v_gene: TRBV7-9; abundance: .; CDR3aa: CASSHPSGRPEQYF; CDR3nt: TGTGCCAGCAGCCACCCCTCGGGGCGGCCCGAGCAGTACTTC
j_gene: TRBJ2-5; d_gene: TRBD2; v_gene: TRBV25-1; abundance: .; CDR3aa: CASKLAGAETQYF; CDR3nt: TGTGCCAGTAAGTTAGCGGGAGCGGAGACCCAGTACTTC
j_gene: TRBJ2-1; d_gene: TRBD1; v_gene: TRBV11-2; abundance: once; CDR3aa: CASSPLGTDYNEQFF; CDR3nt: TGTGCCAGCAGCCCCCTTGGGACAGATTACAATGAGCAGTTCTTC
j_gene: TRBJ2-2; d_gene: TRBD1; v_gene: TRBV7-2; abundance: .; CDR3aa: CASSPTRQGNTGELFF; CDR3nt: TGTGCCAGCAGCCCCACCCGACAGGGTAACACCGGGGAGCTGTTTTTT